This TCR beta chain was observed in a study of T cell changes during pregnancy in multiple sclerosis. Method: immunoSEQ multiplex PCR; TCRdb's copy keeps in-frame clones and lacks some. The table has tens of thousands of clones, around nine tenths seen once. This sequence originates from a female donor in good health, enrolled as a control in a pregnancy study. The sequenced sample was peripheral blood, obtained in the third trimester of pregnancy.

The CDR3 nucleotides read TGTGCCAGCTCACCACAAGCCCCAGGGGCTCCGAACACCGGGGAGCTGTTTTTT. Its protein is CASSPQAPGAPNTGELFF. The rearrangement links TRBV18 to TRBJ2-2; weak D call: TRBD1 (6 bases). Germline CDR1 reads KGHSH; CDR2 reads LQKENI. The CDR3 runs 18 residues. The V end was cut by 1 base, the J end by 0 bases, with 15 bases between.